Sequencing of this TCR beta chain was carried out in a study of cytomegalovirus exposure and HLA in healthy donors. Researchers ran the PCR with 60 Vbeta and 13 Jbeta primers. Generated by immunoSEQ multiplex PCR, the TCRdb table keeps only in-frame clones and is missing some. Of over 130,000 clones listed, around three quarters were seen once; the top ten hold approximately 2%. The CDR3 runs 15 residues. Germline V gene data show CDR1 as KGHSH and CDR2 as LQKENI. J lost 0 bases, V lost 3 bases, and 3 bases had no gene match. The V call is TRBV18, the J call TRBJ2-3, with TRBD1 identical over 7 bases. The clonotype originates from a middle-aged man in good health and CMV-seronegative. Sequenced: PBMCs. This CDR3 reads CASSPGQASTDTQYF. Written as DNA, the CDR3 is TGTGCCAGCTCACCTGGACAGGCTAGCACAGATACGCAGTATTTT.